This T cell receptor (beta chain) was observed in a study of CD8 T cells in ankylosing spondylitis. In regard to this clonotype: What it binds is unknown.

TCRdb re-called the 5' RACE reads through MiXCR, storing one row per CDR3 protein. This table has 450,000 or so distinct CDR3 sequences, 25% to 30% appearing once. Study-wide results and caveats: It appeared that ankylosing spondylitis blood was characterized by a TCR beta motif of under ten highly homologous variants. Matched ankylosing spondylitis synovial fluid reportedly contained a significantly enriched population of disease-linked clones.

The clonotype was recovered from a male donor with ankylosing spondylitis. What was sequenced was blood, either unsorted or a sorted T cell fraction (not recorded which).

This CDR3 is CAWSALRGAGELFF. The CDR3 DNA follows: TGTGCCTGGAGTGCACTGAGGGGTGCCGGGGAGCTGTTTTTT. This chain links TRBV30 with TRBJ2-2, with D perhaps matching TRBD1 or TRBD2 (5 bases each). CDR3 length: 14 residues. V was clipped by 1 base and J by 6 bases, with 12 bases between them. The germline gives CDR1 GTSNPN, CDR2 SVGIG (reference sequence).